The following is a T cell receptor beta chain sequence with its context. CDR3 size: 15 residues. Germline CDR1 reads SGHVS; CDR2 reads FNYEAQ. The V segment lost 3 bases and the J segment 3 bases; nucleotides outside the gene matches: 5. Here immunoSEQ multiplex PCR was the method, and the copy in TCRdb shows in-frame clones only, minus some. The data show 65,000 to 90,000 clones, roughly nine tenths seen once. The data derive from a study of T cell changes during pregnancy in multiple sclerosis. Sequenced material: peripheral blood, taken in the first trimester of pregnancy. This chain joins TRBV7-6 and TRBJ1-1; the match to TRBD1 covers 9 bases. The source is a female donor with multiple sclerosis, enrolled in a pregnancy study. CDR3 residues: CASSFPGQGDTEAFF. In DNA, the CDR3 is TGTGCCAGCAGCTTTCCGGGACAGGGTGACACTGAAGCTTTCTTT. The complete variable domain, with remaining parts taken from reference TRBV7-6 and TRBJ1-1, reads GAGVSQSPRYKVTKRGQDVALRCDPISGHVSLYWYRQALGQGPEFLTYFNYEAQQDKSGLPNDRFSAERPEGSISTLTIQRTEQRDSAMYRCASSFPGQGDTEAFFGQGTRLTVV.